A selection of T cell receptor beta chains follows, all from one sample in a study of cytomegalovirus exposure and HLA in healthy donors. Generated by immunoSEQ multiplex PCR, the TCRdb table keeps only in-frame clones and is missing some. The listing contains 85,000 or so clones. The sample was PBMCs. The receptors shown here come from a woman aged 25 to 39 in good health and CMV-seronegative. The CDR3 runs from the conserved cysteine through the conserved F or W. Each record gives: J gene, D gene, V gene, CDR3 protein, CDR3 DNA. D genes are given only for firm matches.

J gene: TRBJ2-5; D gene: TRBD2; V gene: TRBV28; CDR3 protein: CASSFLAGGMETQYF; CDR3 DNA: TGTGCCAGCAGTTTCCTAGCGGGGGGTATGGAGACCCAGTACTTC
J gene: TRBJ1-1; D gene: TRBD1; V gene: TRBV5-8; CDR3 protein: CASSLVGGGGFSAEAFF; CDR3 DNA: TGTGCCAGCAGCTTGGTCGGAGGGGGCGGTTTTAGCGCTGAAGCTTTCTTT
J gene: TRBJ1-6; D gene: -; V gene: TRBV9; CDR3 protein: CASSVESNSPLHF; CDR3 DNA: TGTGCCAGCAGCGTAGAGAGTAATTCACCCCTCCACTTT
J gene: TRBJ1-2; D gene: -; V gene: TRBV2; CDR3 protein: CASSESGGPYGYTF; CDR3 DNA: TGTGCCAGCAGTGAATCGGGGGGACCCTATGGCTACACCTTC
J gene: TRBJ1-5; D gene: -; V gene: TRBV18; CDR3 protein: CASSPGGVGQPQHF; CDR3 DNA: TGTGCCAGCTCACCGGGAGGGGTAGGGCAGCCCCAGCATTTT
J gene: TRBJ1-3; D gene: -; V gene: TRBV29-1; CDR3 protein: CSVGEVNTIYF; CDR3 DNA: TGCAGCGTTGGGGAGGTAAACACCATATATTTT
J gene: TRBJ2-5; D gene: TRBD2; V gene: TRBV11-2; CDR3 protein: CASSFTSGIETQYF; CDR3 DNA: TGTGCCAGCAGCTTCACTAGCGGGATAGAGACCCAGTACTTC
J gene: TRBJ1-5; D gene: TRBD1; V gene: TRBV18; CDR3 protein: CASSPDRDQPQHF; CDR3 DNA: TGTGCCAGCTCACCGGACAGGGATCAGCCCCAGCATTTT
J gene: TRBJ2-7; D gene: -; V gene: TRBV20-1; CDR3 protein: CSARAGYEQYF; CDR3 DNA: TGCAGTGCTAGAGCGGGGTACGAGCAGTACTTC
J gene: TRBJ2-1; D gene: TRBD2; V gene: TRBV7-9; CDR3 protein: CASSSPVAGGAHEQFF; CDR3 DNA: TGTGCCAGCAGCTCCCCTGTAGCGGGGGGGGCCCATGAGCAGTTCTTC
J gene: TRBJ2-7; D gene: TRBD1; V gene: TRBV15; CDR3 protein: CATSRDDRGPFYEQYF; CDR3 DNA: TGTGCCACCAGCAGAGACGACAGGGGGCCTTTCTACGAGCAGTACTTC
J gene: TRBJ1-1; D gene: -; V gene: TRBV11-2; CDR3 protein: CASSLGRRGFTEAFF; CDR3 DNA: TGTGCCAGCAGCTTGGGTCGTAGGGGATTCACTGAAGCTTTCTTT
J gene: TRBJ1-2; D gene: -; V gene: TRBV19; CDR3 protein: CASRSRVGYGYTF; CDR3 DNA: TGTGCCAGTAGGTCCCGCGTTGGCTATGGCTACACCTTC
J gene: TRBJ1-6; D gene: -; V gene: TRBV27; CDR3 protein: CASSFQANSPLHF; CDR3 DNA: TGTGCCAGCAGTTTTCAGGCTAATTCACCCCTACACTTT
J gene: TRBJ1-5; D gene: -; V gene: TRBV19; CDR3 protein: CASSIGAAGGGQPQHF; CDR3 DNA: TGTGCCAGTAGTATAGGGGCCGCGGGGGGCGGTCAGCCCCAGCATTTT
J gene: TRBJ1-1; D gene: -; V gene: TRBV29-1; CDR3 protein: CSVEGTLLNTEAFF; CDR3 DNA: TGCAGCGTTGAAGGGACATTGTTGAACACTGAAGCTTTCTTT
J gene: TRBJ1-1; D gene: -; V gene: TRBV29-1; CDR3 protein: CSVVTARNTEAFF; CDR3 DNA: TGCAGCGTTGTAACAGCCAGGAACACTGAAGCTTTCTTT
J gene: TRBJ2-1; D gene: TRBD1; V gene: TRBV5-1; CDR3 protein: CASSLEQGSYNEQFF; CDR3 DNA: TGCGCCAGCAGCTTGGAACAGGGGTCCTACAATGAGCAGTTCTTC
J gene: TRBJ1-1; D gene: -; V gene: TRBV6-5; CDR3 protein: CASSYYREGTEAFF; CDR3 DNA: TGTGCCAGCAGTTACTACAGGGAGGGAACTGAAGCTTTCTTT
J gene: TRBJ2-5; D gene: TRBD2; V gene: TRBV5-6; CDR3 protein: CASSGTSGGLETQYF; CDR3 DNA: TGTGCCAGCAGCGGCACTAGCGGGGGATTAGAGACCCAGTACTTC
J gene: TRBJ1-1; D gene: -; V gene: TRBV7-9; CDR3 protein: CASSPGGAAGNTEAFF; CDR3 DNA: TGTGCCAGCAGCCCGGGCGGGGCGGCGGGCAACACTGAAGCTTTCTTT
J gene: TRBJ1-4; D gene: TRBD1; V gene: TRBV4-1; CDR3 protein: CASSPQGVRGGGEKLFF; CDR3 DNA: TGCGCCAGCAGCCCCCAGGGGGTAAGGGGTGGGGGTGAAAAACTGTTTTTT
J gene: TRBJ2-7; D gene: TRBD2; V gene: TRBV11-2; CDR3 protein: CASRRTSGGAGSYEQYF; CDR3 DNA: TGTGCCAGCAGACGGACTAGCGGGGGGGCCGGTAGTTACGAGCAGTACTTC
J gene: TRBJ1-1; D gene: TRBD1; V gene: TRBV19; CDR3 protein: CASSGTGLNTEAFF; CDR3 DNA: TGTGCCAGTAGTGGGACAGGGTTGAACACTGAAGCTTTCTTT
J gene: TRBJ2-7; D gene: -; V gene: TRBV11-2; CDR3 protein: CASSRTDNSYEQYF; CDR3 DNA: TGTGCCAGCAGCCGTACTGACAACTCCTACGAGCAGTACTTC
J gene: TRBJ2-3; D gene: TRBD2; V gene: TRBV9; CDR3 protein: CASSVAPWLLAGSPDTQYF; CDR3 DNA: TGTGCCAGCAGCGTAGCCCCCTGGCTACTAGCGGGAAGCCCAGATACGCAGTATTTT
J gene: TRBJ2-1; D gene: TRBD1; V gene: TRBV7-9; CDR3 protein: CASSFGGQGANEQFF; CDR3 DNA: TGTGCCAGCAGCTTTGGTGGACAGGGGGCGAATGAGCAGTTCTTC
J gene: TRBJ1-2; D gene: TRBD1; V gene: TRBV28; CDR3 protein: CASSLDRGNYGYTF; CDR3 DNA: TGTGCCAGCAGTTTAGACAGGGGAAACTATGGCTACACCTTC
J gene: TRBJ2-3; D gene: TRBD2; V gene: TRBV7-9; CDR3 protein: CASSLEAGVADTQYF; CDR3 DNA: TGTGCCAGCAGCTTAGAAGCGGGAGTTGCAGATACGCAGTATTTT
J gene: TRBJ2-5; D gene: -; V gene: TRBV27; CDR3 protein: CASSPSRAQETQYF; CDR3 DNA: TGTGCCAGCAGTCCCTCTCGAGCCCAAGAGACCCAGTACTTC
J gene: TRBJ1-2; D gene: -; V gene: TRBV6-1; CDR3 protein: CASSEGWGRYGYTF; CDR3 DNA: TGTGCCAGCAGTGAAGGTTGGGGCAGATATGGCTACACCTTC
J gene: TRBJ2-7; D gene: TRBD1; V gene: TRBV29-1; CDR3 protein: CSVGTVYEQYF; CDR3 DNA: TGCAGCGTGGGGACAGTCTACGAGCAGTACTTC
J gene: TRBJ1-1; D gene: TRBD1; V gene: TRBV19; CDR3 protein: CASSIGTATEAFF; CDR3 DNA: TGTGCCAGTAGTATCGGGACAGCCACTGAAGCTTTCTTT
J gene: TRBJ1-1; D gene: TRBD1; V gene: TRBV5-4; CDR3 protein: CASSRDRGLNTEAFF; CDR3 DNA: TGTGCCAGCAGTCGGGACAGGGGGTTGAACACTGAAGCTTTCTTT
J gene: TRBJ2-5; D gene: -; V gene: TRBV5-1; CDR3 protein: CASSKGQGPQETQYF; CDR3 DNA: TGCGCCAGCAGCAAGGGGCAGGGTCCTCAAGAGACCCAGTACTTC
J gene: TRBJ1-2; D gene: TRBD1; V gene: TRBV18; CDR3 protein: CASSPQRDRAGGGYTF; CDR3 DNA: TGTGCCAGCTCACCCCAGAGGGACAGGGCAGGCGGCGGCTACACCTTC
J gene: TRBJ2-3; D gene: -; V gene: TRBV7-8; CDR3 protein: CASSLVGANSLRADTQYF; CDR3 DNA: TGTGCCAGCAGCTTAGTGGGTGCAAACTCCCTGCGGGCAGATACGCAGTATTTT
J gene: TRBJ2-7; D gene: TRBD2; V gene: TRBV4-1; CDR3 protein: CASAPGLVGYEQYF; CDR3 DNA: TGCGCCAGCGCCCCGGGACTAGTGGGATACGAGCAGTACTTC
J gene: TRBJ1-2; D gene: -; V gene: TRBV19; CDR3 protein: CAILGYTF; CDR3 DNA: TGTGCCATTTTAGGCTACACCTTC
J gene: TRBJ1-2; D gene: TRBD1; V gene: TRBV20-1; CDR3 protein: CSAPRDRINTF; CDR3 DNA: TGCAGTGCTCCCCGGGACAGGATCAACACCTTC